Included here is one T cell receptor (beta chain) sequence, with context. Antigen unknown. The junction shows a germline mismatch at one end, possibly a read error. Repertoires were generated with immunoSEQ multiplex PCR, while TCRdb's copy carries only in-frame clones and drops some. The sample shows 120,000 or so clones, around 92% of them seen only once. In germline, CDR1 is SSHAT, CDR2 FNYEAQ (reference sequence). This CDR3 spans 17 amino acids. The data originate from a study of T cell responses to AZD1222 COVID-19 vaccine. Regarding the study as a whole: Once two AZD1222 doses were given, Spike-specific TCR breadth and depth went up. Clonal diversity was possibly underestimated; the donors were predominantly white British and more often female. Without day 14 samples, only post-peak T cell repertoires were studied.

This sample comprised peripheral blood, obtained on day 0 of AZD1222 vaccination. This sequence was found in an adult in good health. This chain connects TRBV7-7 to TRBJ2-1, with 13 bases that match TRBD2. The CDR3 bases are TGTGCTAGCAGCTCACTACTAGCGGGAGGGTCCTACAATGAGCAGTTCTTC. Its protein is CASSSLLAGGSYNEQFF.